The 8 T cell receptor beta chains below come from one sample, sequenced in a study of T cells in Graves' hyperthyroidism and ophthalmopathy. It was RNA transcripts that yielded the amplified TCR beta CDR3 regions. The study used the HTBI primer set for a first-round RT-PCR of the TCR CDR3. MiXCR was run by TCRdb on the multiplex PCR reads, yielding one entry per CDR3 protein. The table includes approximately 590,000 distinct CDR3 sequences, 15% to 19% detected once. The sample taken for sequencing was blood. These TCRs come from a woman in her twenties or thirties with Graves' hyperthyroidism.

This clonotype was picked up many times. V is TRBV12-3 or TRBV12-4 and J is TRBJ2-7; the match to TRBD2 covers 8 bases. This CDR3 contains 15 residues. Trimming at V came to 6 bases and at J to 3 bases, leaving 10 bases not matched to a gene. In nucleotides, the CDR3 is TGTGCCAGCAGCCGGGACGGGAGGGGTTTCTACGAGCAGTACTTC. It yields the protein CASSRDGRGFYEQYF.

This rearrangement joins TRBV5-5 to TRBJ2-7; 7 bases agree with TRBD2. The CDR3 contains 18 residues. Germline loops: CDR1 SGHKS, CDR2 YYEKEE (reference sequence). The V gene end was trimmed by 4 bases and the J gene end by 6 bases; junction bases not matched to a gene: 22. The CDR3 DNA follows: TGTGCCAGCAGCCAGCGTGGGGTGACGGGAGGTGGTTTACGCGAGCAGTACTTC. Residues: CASSQRGVTGGGLREQYF. The full variable domain, with the rest looked up from reference TRBV5-5 and TRBJ2-7, is DAGVTQSPTHLIKTRGQQVTLRCSPISGHKSVSWYQQVLGQGPQFIFQYYEKEERGRGNFPDRFSARQFPNYSSELNVNALLLGDSALYLCASSQRGVTGGGLREQYFGPGTRLTVT.

This clonotype appeared many times. The chain employs TRBV6-1 and TRBJ1-2; tentatively, D is TRBD1 (5 bases). Trimming took off 1 base at V and 5 bases at J, with 8 bases between the two ends. This CDR3 is 13 amino acids long. Germline V gene lookup returns CDR1 MNHNS and CDR2 SASEGT. CDR3 sequence: CASSEDRWYGYTF. CDR3 coding DNA: TGTGCCAGCAGTGAAGACAGGTGGTATGGCTACACCTTC.

This clonotype was seen at least ten times. This sequence joins TRBV12-3 or TRBV12-4 and TRBJ2-4; D remains ambiguous. This CDR3 region has 15 residues. The V end lost 6 bases, the J end lost 0 bases, and 12 bases lay between the germline ends. CDR3 coding DNA: TGTGCCAGCAGCCTTGCTATCCTAGCCAAAAACATTCAGTACTTC. Translation: CASSLAILAKNIQYF.

This clonotype has ten or more counts. This chain uses TRBV7-9 with TRBJ2-2; D gene uncertain. This CDR3 spans 13 amino acids. In germline, CDR1 is SEHNR, CDR2 FQNEAQ (reference sequence). Deletions cut 2 bases from V and 0 bases from J, with 1 base between. In DNA form, the CDR3 reads TGTGCCAGCAGCTTATCGAACACCGGGGAGCTGTTTTTT. This codes for CASSLSNTGELFF. The full variable domain, with the rest looked up from reference TRBV7-9 and TRBJ2-2, is DTGVSQNPRHKITKRGQNVTFRCDPISEHNRLYWYRQTLGQGPEFLTYFQNEAQLEKSRLLSDRFSAERPKGSFSTLEIQRTEQGDSAMYLCASSLSNTGELFFGEGSRLTVL.

The gene calls are TRBV29-1 and TRBJ1-4; a weak D match, TRBD1 (6 bases). This CDR3 contains 12 residues. CDR1 is SQVTM, CDR2 ANQGSEA, per germline. CDR3 residues: CSVQGGNEKLFF. The CDR3 DNA reads TGCAGTGTACAGGGTGGGAATGAAAAACTGTTTTTT.

This clonotype occurred many times. V usage is TRBV7-3 and J usage is TRBJ2-3, with TRBD2 matching over 9 bases. This CDR3 contains 16 residues. V was pared by 1 base and J by 2 bases, with 4 bases of the junction left unmatched. CDR1 and CDR2 from the germline V gene are SGHTA and FQGTGA. This chain's CDR3 is CASSLNQRGVTDTQYF. In DNA, the CDR3 is TGTGCCAGCAGCTTAAACCAGCGGGGGGTCACAGATACGCAGTATTTT.

This clonotype was recorded many times. J is TRBJ2-7 and V is TRBV28; 10 nucleotides line up with TRBD1. CDR1 and CDR2 (germline): MDHEN, SYDVKM. The trim removed 4 bases at V and 5 bases at J, leaving 5 bases unmatched. The CDR3 is made up of 14 amino acids. In nucleotides, the CDR3 is TGTGCCAGCAGTTACCCTGACAGGGGGCACGAGCAGTACTTC. Residues: CASSYPDRGHEQYF.